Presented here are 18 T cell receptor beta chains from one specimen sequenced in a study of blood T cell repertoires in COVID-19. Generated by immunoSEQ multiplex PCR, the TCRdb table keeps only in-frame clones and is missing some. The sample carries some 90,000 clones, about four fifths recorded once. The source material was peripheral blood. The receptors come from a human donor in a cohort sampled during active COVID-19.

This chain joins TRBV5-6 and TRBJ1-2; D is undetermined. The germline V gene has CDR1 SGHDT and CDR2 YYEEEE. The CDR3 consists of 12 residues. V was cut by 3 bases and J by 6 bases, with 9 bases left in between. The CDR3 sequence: CASSSDWDGYTF. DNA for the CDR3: TGTGCCAGCAGCTCGGACTGGGATGGCTACACCTTC. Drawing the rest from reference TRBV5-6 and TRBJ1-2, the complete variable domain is DAGVTQSPTHLIKTRGQQVTLRCSPKSGHDTVSWYQQALGQGPQFIFQYYEEEERQRGNFPDRFSGHQFPNYSSELNVNALLLGDSALYLCASSSDWDGYTFGSGTRLTVV.

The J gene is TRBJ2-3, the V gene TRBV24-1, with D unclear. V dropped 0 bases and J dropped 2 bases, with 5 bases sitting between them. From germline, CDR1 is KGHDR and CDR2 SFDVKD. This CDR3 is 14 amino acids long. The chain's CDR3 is CATSDLASTDTQYF. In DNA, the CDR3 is TGTGCCACCAGTGATTTGGCGTCCACAGATACGCAGTATTTT.

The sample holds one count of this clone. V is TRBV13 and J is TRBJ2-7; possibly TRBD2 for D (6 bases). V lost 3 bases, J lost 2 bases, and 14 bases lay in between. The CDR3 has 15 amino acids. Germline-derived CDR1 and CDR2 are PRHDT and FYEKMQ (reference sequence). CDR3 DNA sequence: TGTGCCAGCAGCTTGTCCTCTACGGGAGCCTACGAGCAGTACTTC. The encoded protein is CASSLSSTGAYEQYF.

In DNA form, the CDR3 reads TGCGCCAGCAGCTTGGTCAGCTACGAGCAGTACTTC. This encodes CASSLVSYEQYF. The chain couples TRBV5-1 to TRBJ2-7; D remains ambiguous. Germline V lookup: CDR1 SGHRS, CDR2 YFSETQ. V lost 0 bases and J 3 bases, leaving 4 bases between the germline ends. The CDR3 runs 12 residues.

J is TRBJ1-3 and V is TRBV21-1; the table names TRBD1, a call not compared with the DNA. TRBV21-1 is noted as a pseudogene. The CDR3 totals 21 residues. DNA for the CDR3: TGTGCCAGCAGCAAAAAAATTCCTATGGGCTCGGCTCCCAACTCTGGAAACACCATATATTTT. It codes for CASSKKIPMGSAPNSGNTIYF.

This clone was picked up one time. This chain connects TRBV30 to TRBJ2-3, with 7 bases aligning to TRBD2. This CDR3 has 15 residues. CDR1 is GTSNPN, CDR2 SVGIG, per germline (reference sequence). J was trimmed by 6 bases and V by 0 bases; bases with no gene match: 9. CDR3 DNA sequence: TGTGCCTGGAGTGTAAGGGCGGGAGTAGGGGATACGCAGTATTTT. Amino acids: CAWSVRAGVGDTQYF.

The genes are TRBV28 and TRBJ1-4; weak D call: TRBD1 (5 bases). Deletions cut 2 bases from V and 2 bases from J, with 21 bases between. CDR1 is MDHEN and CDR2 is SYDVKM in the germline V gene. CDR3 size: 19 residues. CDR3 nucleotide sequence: TGTGCCAGCAGTTTAAGCCCCCCCCCGGGGGGGGTGACTAATGAAAAACTGTTTTTT. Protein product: CASSLSPPPGGVTNEKLFF.

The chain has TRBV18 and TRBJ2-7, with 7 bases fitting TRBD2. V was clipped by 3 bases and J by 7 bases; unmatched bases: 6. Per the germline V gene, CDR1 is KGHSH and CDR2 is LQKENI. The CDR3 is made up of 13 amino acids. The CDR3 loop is CASSPGRVGEQYF. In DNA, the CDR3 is TGTGCCAGCTCACCGGGGAGGGTTGGAGAGCAGTACTTC.

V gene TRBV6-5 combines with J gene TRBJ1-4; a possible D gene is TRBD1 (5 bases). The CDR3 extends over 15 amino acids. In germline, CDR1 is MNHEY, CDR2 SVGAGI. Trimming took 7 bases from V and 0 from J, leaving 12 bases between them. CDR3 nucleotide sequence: TGTGCCAGCAAACTAACAGGTGCAACTAATGAAAAACTGTTTTTT. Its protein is CASKLTGATNEKLFF.

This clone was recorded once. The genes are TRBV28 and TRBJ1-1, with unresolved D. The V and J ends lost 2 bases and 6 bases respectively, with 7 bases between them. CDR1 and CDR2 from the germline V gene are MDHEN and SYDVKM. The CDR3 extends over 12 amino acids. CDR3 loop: CASSLAEPEAFF. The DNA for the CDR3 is TGTGCCAGCAGTTTAGCGGAGCCTGAAGCTTTCTTT.

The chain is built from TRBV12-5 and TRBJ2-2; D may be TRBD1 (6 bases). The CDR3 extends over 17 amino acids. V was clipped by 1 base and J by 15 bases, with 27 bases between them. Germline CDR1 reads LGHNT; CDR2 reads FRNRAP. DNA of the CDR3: TGTGCTAGTGGTTTGGCCCCGGCAGGGGAGATCCCCGCAAGGTTGTTTTTT. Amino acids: CASGLAPAGEIPARLFF.

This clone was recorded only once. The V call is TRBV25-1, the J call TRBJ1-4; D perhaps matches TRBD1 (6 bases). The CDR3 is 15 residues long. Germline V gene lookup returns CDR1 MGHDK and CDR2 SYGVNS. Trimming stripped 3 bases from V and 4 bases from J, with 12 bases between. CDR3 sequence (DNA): TGTGCCAGCAGTGAGCGGGGGGCTGGTAATGAAAAACTGTTTTTT. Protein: CASSERGAGNEKLFF.

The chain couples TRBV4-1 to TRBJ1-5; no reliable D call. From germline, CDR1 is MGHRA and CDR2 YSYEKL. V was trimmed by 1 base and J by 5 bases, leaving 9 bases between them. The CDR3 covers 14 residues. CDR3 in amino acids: CASSQVHSYQPQHF. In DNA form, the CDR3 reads TGCGCCAGCAGCCAAGTTCACAGTTATCAGCCCCAGCATTTT.

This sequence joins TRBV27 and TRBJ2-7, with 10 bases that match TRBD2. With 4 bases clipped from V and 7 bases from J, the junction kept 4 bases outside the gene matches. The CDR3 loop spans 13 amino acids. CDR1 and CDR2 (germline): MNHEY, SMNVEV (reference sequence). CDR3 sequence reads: CASSSQLAGEQYF. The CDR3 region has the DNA TGTGCCAGCAGTTCGCAACTAGCGGGAGAGCAGTACTTC.

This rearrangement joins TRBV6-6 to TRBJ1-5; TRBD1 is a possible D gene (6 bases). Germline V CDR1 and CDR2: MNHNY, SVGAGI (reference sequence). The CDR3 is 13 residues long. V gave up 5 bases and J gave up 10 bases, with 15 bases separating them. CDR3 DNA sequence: TGTGCCAGCAGTGACGGACAGCGTGAACCCCAGCATTTT. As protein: CASSDGQREPQHF.

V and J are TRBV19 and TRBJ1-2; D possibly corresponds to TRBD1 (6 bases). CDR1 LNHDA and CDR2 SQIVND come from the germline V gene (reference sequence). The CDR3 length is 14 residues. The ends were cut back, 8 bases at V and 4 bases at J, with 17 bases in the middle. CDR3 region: CASANSGTSYGYTF. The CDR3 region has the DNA TGTGCCAGTGCCAACTCCGGGACATCCTATGGCTACACCTTC.

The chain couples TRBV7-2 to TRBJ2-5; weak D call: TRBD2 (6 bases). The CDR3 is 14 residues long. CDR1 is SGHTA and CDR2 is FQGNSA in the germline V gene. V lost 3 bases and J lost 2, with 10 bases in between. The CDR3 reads CASSLETRQETQYF. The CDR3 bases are TGTGCCAGCAGCTTGGAGACTAGACAAGAGACCCAGTACTTC.

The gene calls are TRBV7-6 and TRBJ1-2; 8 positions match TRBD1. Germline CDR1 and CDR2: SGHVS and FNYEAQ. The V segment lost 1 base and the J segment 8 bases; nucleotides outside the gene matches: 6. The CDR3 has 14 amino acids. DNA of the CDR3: TGTGCCAGCAGCTTAGGAGACAGGGGAGGAGGCTACACCTTC. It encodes CASSLGDRGGGYTF.